Here is one T cell receptor (beta chain) with its context. No antigen is known for it. This sample was taken from a study of cytotoxic CD8 clonotypes in ibrutinib-treated CLL. The overall study: It was after a median about 11 months of treatment, range 6 to 36, that response samples were taken. Points from the study as a whole: At ibrutinib response, clonality increased, and at progression it declined back toward baseline.

Here immunoSEQ multiplex PCR was the method, and the copy in TCRdb shows in-frame clones only, minus some. The profile shows roughly 110,000 clones, more than 55% of them singletons. The TCR sequence derives from a human donor with chronic lymphocytic leukemia. Specimen: PBMCs, collected after 24 months of ibrutinib treatment.

CDR3 nucleotides: TGCGCCAGCAGCCACTCGCGGGGCAATGAGCAGTTCTTC. Encoded protein: CASSHSRGNEQFF. This chain links TRBV4-1 with TRBJ2-1, with D possibly TRBD2 on 6 matching bases. Germline values: CDR1 MGHRA, CDR2 YSYEKL. Trimming stripped 3 bases from V and 6 bases from J, with 9 bases between. CDR3 length: 13 amino acids.